This is a list of T cell receptor beta chains from one sample in a study of blood T cell repertoires in COVID-19. Only in-frame clones appear in the TCRdb table, and some are missing; sequencing was by immunoSEQ multiplex PCR. The table includes about 180,000 clones, about 81% detected once. Input material: peripheral blood. Every receptor here comes from a woman older than 75 with COVID-19, enrolled during active disease. CDR3s include the opening cysteine and the closing phenylalanine or tryptophan. Each record gives: J gene, clone size, V gene, CDR3 length, D gene, CDR3 DNA, CDR3 protein. The D gene is left open where the match is weak. Size is stated for part of the rows, as once, few or many counts, or as a class when the clone is expanded.

>TRBJ2-5|NA|TRBV11-2|14|NA
TGTGCCAGCAGTCATGGAAGGGGGCAAGAGACCCAGTACTTC
CASSHGRGQETQYF
>TRBJ2-1|NA|TRBV3-1/TRBV3-2|14|TRBD1
TGTGCCAGCACCACGGGACAGGGGGCAAATGAGCAGTTCTTC
CASTTGQGANEQFF
>TRBJ2-2|NA|TRBV7-3|15|NA
TGTGCCAGCAGCCCGGTATATGGGAACACCGGGGAGCTGTTTTTT
CASSPVYGNTGELFF
>TRBJ1-2|once|TRBV4-3|15|TRBD1
TGCGCCAGCAGCCTATCCCCGGGACAGGGGTTAGGCTACACCTTC
CASSLSPGQGLGYTF
>TRBJ1-6|once|TRBV10-3|13|TRBD1
TGTGCCATAGGAGGGCAGGGGGGTTCACCCCTCCACTTT
CAIGGQGGSPLHF
>TRBJ1-2|NA|TRBV3-1/TRBV3-2|16|NA
TGTGCCAGCAGCCAAGGGGCTGCACTCCCGAACTATGGCTACACCTTC
CASSQGAALPNYGYTF
>TRBJ2-5|NA|TRBV6-6|14|NA
TGTGCCAGCAGTTACGGTCAGGGGGGAGAGACCCAGTACTTC
CASSYGQGGETQYF
>TRBJ1-5|NA|TRBV6-6|15|NA
TGTGCCAGCAGTTTCAACCTCGGGAGCAATCAGCCCCAGCATTTT
CASSFNLGSNQPQHF
>TRBJ2-3|NA|TRBV10-3|14|TRBD1
TGTGCCAGTACACAGGGGCTGAGCACAGATACGCAGTATTTT
CASTQGLSTDTQYF
>TRBJ1-2|NA|TRBV27|14|NA
TGTGCCAGCAGTTTCTCGGACAGCGCCTATGGCTACACCTTC
CASSFSDSAYGYTF
>TRBJ2-7|NA|TRBV21-1|11|NA
TGTGCCAGCAGCAAAAGGCTGGGGCGCCTCTTC
CASSKRLGRLF